These T cell receptor beta chains were read from a single sample in a study of CXCR3-negative and CXCR3-positive naive CD8 T cells. Using the 5' RACE reads, TCRdb records one entry per CDR3 protein without DNA. Recorded for this sample: about 60,000 distinct CDR3 sequences. The sequencing sample was made of naive CXCR3+ CD8+ T cells from blood. The receptors come from a human donor in good health. Some clones in this sample may be carry-over from other donors' samples. Both conserved end residues are part of each CDR3. Each record gives: V gene, J gene, CDR3 protein.

TRBV20-1,TRBJ1-5,CSAREGQPQHF
TRBV15,TRBJ2-6,CATKQGRYGANVLTF
TRBV29-1,TRBJ1-2,CSVEDQGQGGYGYTF
TRBV7-9,TRBJ1-1,CASSPREEGLNTEAFF
TRBV27,TRBJ2-7,CASITDYYGNEQYF
TRBV7-2,TRBJ2-2,CASSDTNRGGTGELFF
TRBV9,TRBJ2-7,CASSSGGNEQYF
TRBV29-1,TRBJ1-1,CSANPTGNTEAFF
TRBV20-1,TRBJ2-1,CSAPGLAGGRGSYNEQFF
TRBV9,TRBJ1-6,CASSAGHILHF
TRBV29-1,TRBJ1-2,CSARHGGDYGYTF
TRBV7-9,TRBJ2-7,CASSPGTGGKFGARYF
TRBV29-1,TRBJ1-3,CSVGGIDSGNTIYF
TRBV29-1,TRBJ2-2,CSVEDTHYNTGELFF
TRBV7-2,TRBJ2-7,CASSLGSFYEQYF
TRBV10-3,TRBJ2-6,CAISEGSGSSGANVLTF
TRBV7-2,TRBJ1-2,CASSLAGEAYGYTF
TRBV5-1,TRBJ2-1,CASSFRLAGGGPYNEQFF
TRBV11-1,TRBJ2-2,CASSAFPLNTGELFF
TRBV27,TRBJ2-1,CASSLSAVGGGSYNEQFF
TRBV25-1,TRBJ2-5,CASSEWHASRETQYF
TRBV27,TRBJ1-5,CASSLIGGYGNQPQHF
TRBV2,TRBJ1-2,CASSENTWTGNGYTF
TRBV10-3,TRBJ1-1,CAISDSGGANTEAFF
TRBV12-3/TRBV12-4,TRBJ2-3,CASSSPWDVDTQYF
TRBV27,TRBJ2-7,CASSHGTESYEQYF
TRBV29-1,TRBJ2-5,CSVEVLAANQETQYF
TRBV7-9,TRBJ1-2,CASSPTLDGDGYTF
TRBV9,TRBJ2-1,CASSALLAGTYNEQFF
TRBV7-3,TRBJ1-1,CASSLGATEAFF
TRBV4-3,TRBJ2-3,CASGLTEGDTQYF
TRBV20-1,TRBJ2-1,CSANSGTLSSYNEQFF
TRBV19,TRBJ1-5,CASSGSAASNQPQHF
TRBV18,TRBJ2-7,CASSPPGSLEQYF
TRBV10-3,TRBJ2-7,CAISESTTATYEQYF